The T cell receptor (beta chain) described here comes from a study of CD4 T cells in relation to SARS-CoV-2 and coronaviruses listed by TCRdb under 2021. Some background on the complete study: The ViraFEST assay cultured PBMCs with antigen for nine to eleven days, then sequenced TCR beta CDR3s to find antigen-specific clonal expansions. An HIV-1 Nef peptide pool or a no-peptide culture served as the negative reference condition. A different, Illumina-based TCR-beta assay was used to sequence expansion assays from other donors in the study. Memory CD4+ T cell crossreactivity between SARS-CoV-2 and common cold coronavirus spike proteins was assessed at the TCR clonotype level in the study. Using patient-derived lymphoblastoid cell lines, the shared crossreactive spike epitopes were mapped to their HLA restriction. Samples from a few pre-COVID donors and the naive versus memory experiments were sequenced with the Adaptive Biotechnologies TCR-sequencing kit; other data were Illumina-based. The full study reports these points: Crossreactivity analysis centred on spike protein, so crossreactivity against other viral proteins was not assessed. No donor contributed both pre-pandemic and post-infection samples, which limited tracing the source of pre-existing responses. About 65% of donors had memory CD4+ clonotypes that crossrecognized SARS-CoV-2 and at least one common cold coronavirus spike. Small numbers of patients and of tested TCRs were a limitation of the study. Crossreactive clones showed significantly weaker SARS-CoV-2-driven expansion than monoreactive clones, consistent with antigenic imprinting.

CD4+ T cells from unexposed donors were collected before the COVID-19 pandemic (2011-2018). Following 10 days of culture, the EasySep CD4+ T cell isolation kit was used to isolate CD4+ T cells. As cell number allowed, CD4+ T cells from unexposed donors were tested for reactivity to SARS-CoV-2 S and N and to four common cold coronavirus spike pools. Each well received over 1.5 million PBMCs, cultured in IMDM supplemented with approximately 4.5% human AB serum and approximately 9.7 IU/ml IL-2. Half of the culture medium was replaced with fresh IL-2-containing medium on days 3 and 7. Each peptide culture condition was generally run in triplicate replicate wells. The leukapheresis product for the unexposed donors was obtained through commercial purchase. Ficoll-Paque PLUS gradient centrifugation was used to isolate PBMCs from leukapheresis product or whole blood. PBMCs were either used fresh in the expansion assay or cryopreserved at -140 degrees C. The QIAamp Micro DNA Kit was used to extract genomic DNA from the CD4+ T cells.

Libraries were built with the immunoSEQ multiplex PCR assay. The original pipeline was this. Preprocessing removed nonproductive sequences and CDR3s not starting with C, not ending with F or W, or shorter than 7 amino acids. The MANAFEST web app identified antigen-specific clonotypes based on expansion compared with the reference and other culture wells. To be counted as positive, a clone had to show significant expansion compared with the reference culture, at an FDR below 0.05, in 2 of 3 replicate wells. To be called positive, a clone also had to show significant expansion compared with every other tandem well and an odds ratio greater than 5. CDR3 homology was quantified as pairwise Levenshtein distance, calculated with the stringdist R package after three terminal residues were trimmed from each end. Sourced from immuneACCESS, this table was stored by TCRdb with only in-frame sequences that have V and J called. A share of the clones is absent; for the studies checked, an unresolved V gene accounts for under half, and the remainder has no known explanation. That table gives V, J and clone size, and the DNA gave D and trimming. The sample profile shows 18,000 or so clones; almost 75% of them were found once. The leading ten clones occupy 20% to 25% of the sample.

The germline V gene (reference sequence) yields LGHDT for CDR1 and YNNKEL for CDR2. V is cut by 1 base and J by 2 bases, and the space between the germline ends is 14 bases. The CDR3 contains 16 residues, cysteine and phenylalanine counted. Only the CDR3 DNA stays, 48 bases, in frame from base 1. Comment on this clone: Which antigen it targets is not known. No clone much larger than this one lies a single base away; base qualities are absent.

The chain employs TRBV3-1 (or the pseudogene TRBV3-2) and TRBJ1-2; the D gene identity is not certain. The specimen was CD4+ T cells from PBMCs, cultured in vitro. The TCR comes from a human donor in good health. The nucleotides read TGTGCCAGCAGCCAAGCGAGCGGCAGTAAGAACTATGGCTACACCTTC. This translates into CASSQASGSKNYGYTF.